The next 23 T cell receptor beta chains were all read from a single sample in a study of shared clonotypes between healthy human individuals. Measured with immunoSEQ multiplex PCR; TCRdb has only the in-frame clones, and not every one. This table has about 1,800,000 clones, approximately 95% appearing once. Positive CCR7 selection of CD45RO-negative cells yielded the naive CD8 cells, and terminally differentiated effector memory CD45RA+ cells were excluded. Sequenced input: naive CD8+ T cells sorted from blood. Every receptor here comes from a man between 18 and 35 years old in good health.

V is TRBV4-3 and J is TRBJ2-1; D unclear. Deletions cut 6 bases from V and 8 bases from J, with 11 bases between. Germline lookup yields CDR1 LGHNA and CDR2 YSLEER. CDR3 size: 12 residues. The CDR3 spells CASSSAGHEQFF. As DNA, the CDR3 is TGCGCCAGCAGTTCCGCCGGGCATGAGCAGTTCTTC.

This clone occurred once. The chain carries TRBV7-9 and TRBJ1-1; tentative D call: TRBD1 (6 bases). CDR3 size: 13 residues. V was pared by 11 bases and J by 5 bases, with 18 bases between. Looked up from germline, CDR1 is SEHNR and CDR2 is FQNEAQ (reference sequence). The chain's CDR3 is CAGEQGITTEAFF. The CDR3, as DNA: TGTGCCGGGGAACAGGGAATAACAACTGAAGCTTTCTTT.

The chain joins TRBV5-8 to TRBJ1-4; D gene unclear. The CDR3 contains 15 residues. Germline CDR1 SGHTS, CDR2 YDEGEE. V gave up 0 bases and J gave up 6 bases, with 12 bases separating them. Here the CDR3 DNA reads TGTGCCAGCAGCTTGGATTGGGGTGCGGATGAAAAACTGTTTTTT. Its translation is CASSLDWGADEKLFF.

The chain uses TRBV7-9 and TRBJ2-1, with 7 bases identical to TRBD1. Germline trimming cut 4 bases from V and 3 bases from J; bases unmatched to any gene: 6. The CDR3 runs to 15 residues. The germline CDR1 and CDR2 sequences are SEHNR and FQNEAQ (reference sequence). CDR3 DNA: TGTGCCAGCAGCTCGTTACAGGGGATCTACAATGAGCAGTTCTTC. Amino acid sequence: CASSSLQGIYNEQFF.

The chain is built from TRBV6-1 and TRBJ1-2, with D possibly TRBD1 on 6 matching bases. Germline V gives CDR1 MNHNS, CDR2 SASEGT. Trimming removed 1 base at V and 0 bases at J, with 15 bases between. CDR3 length: 17 residues. The CDR3 is CASSEEWGRSSNYGYTF. As DNA, the CDR3 is TGTGCCAGCAGTGAAGAGTGGGGGCGGTCATCTAACTATGGCTACACCTTC.

This rearrangement joins TRBV4-3 to TRBJ2-7; TRBD2 matches 7 bases. The V gene's germline CDR1 is LGHNA and CDR2 YSLEER. The J segment lost 0 bases and the V segment lost 0 bases, leaving 8 bases of the junction unmatched. The CDR3 covers 17 residues. In DNA, the CDR3 is TGCGCCAGCAGCCAAGAATTAAGCGGGACCTCCTCCTACGAGCAGTACTTC. Amino acid sequence: CASSQELSGTSSYEQYF.

The chain carries TRBV19 and TRBJ1-4, with D hard to call. Trimming removed 5 bases from V and 4 bases from J, with 14 bases in between. The germline V gene has CDR1 LNHDA and CDR2 SQIVND (reference sequence). This CDR3 is built from 15 residues. The CDR3 reads CASSVRAAGNEKLFF. CDR3 sequence (DNA): TGTGCCAGTAGTGTGCGTGCGGCAGGTAATGAAAAACTGTTTTTT. The full variable domain, with the rest looked up from reference TRBV19 and TRBJ1-4, is DGGITQSPKYLFRKEGQNVTLSCEQNLNHDAMYWYRQDPGQGLRLIYYSQIVNDFQKGDIAEGYSVSREKKESFPLTVTSAQKNPTAFYLCASSVRAAGNEKLFFGSGTQLSVL.

This clone occurred once. The J gene is TRBJ1-3, the V gene TRBV4-2; 7 nucleotides align to TRBD1. This CDR3 region has 16 residues. Per germline, CDR1 LGHNA and CDR2 YNFKEQ. V lost 3 bases to trimming and J lost 2 bases; unmatched junction nucleotides: 7. The CDR3 sequence is CASSQVTGVAGNTIYF. In DNA, the CDR3 is TGTGCCAGCAGCCAGGTTACAGGGGTCGCTGGAAACACCATATATTTT.

The chain has TRBV23-1 and TRBJ2-2; possibly TRBD2 for D (6 bases). TRBV23-1 is flagged as an ORF with uncertain function. Trimming took off 6 bases at V and 0 bases at J, with 20 bases between the two ends. The CDR3 is 18 amino acids. The CDR3 sequence is CASSPSCGGGANTGELFF. The CDR3 DNA sequence: TGCGCCAGCAGCCCCTCGTGCGGCGGAGGGGCGAACACCGGGGAGCTGTTTTTT.

The J gene is TRBJ1-5, the V gene TRBV27; possibly TRBD1 for D (5 bases). Trimming shortened V by 5 bases and J by 7 bases, and 21 bases separated the two germline ends. Looked up from germline, CDR1 is MNHEY and CDR2 is SMNVEV (reference sequence). CDR3 length: 16 amino acids. The CDR3 sequence: CASSPLSVAGKQPQHF. As DNA, the CDR3 is TGTGCCAGCAGTCCGCTCTCGGTGGCAGGGAAACAGCCCCAGCATTTT.

The V gene is TRBV30, the J gene TRBJ2-3; 8 bases match TRBD2. Unmatched junction bases numbered 17, after V lost 4 bases and J lost 5 bases. This CDR3 has 17 residues. Germline CDR1 reads GTSNPN; CDR2 reads SVGIG (reference sequence). This CDR3 reads CAWKTFLGLVIQDTQYF. The DNA of the CDR3 is TGTGCCTGGAAGACGTTCTTGGGACTAGTCATTCAAGATACGCAGTATTTT.

V usage is TRBV10-3 and J usage is TRBJ1-4; 9 bases map to TRBD1. The CDR3 contains 17 residues. CDR1 and CDR2 from the germline V gene are ENHRY and SYGVKD. The V segment lost 1 base and the J segment 4 bases; nucleotides outside the gene matches: 7. In DNA, the CDR3 is TGTGCCATCAGTGAGTGGGACAGGGATAGCGGTAATGAAAAACTGTTTTTT. It specifies CAISEWDRDSGNEKLFF.

The rearrangement joins TRBV30 to TRBJ2-2, with D unclear. Germline loops: CDR1 GTSNPN, CDR2 SVGIG (reference sequence). The CDR3 totals 13 residues. V was clipped by 0 bases and J by 6 bases, with 8 bases between them. This CDR3 reads CAWSVFAAGELFF. The DNA for the CDR3 is TGTGCCTGGAGTGTTTTCGCGGCCGGGGAGCTGTTTTTT.

This clone showed up just once. This chain links TRBV30 with TRBJ1-2; D is ambiguous. CDR3 length: 16 amino acids. V was shortened by 3 bases and J by 4 bases, with 21 bases between the two germline ends. The germline V gene encodes CDR1 GTSNPN and CDR2 SVGIG (reference sequence). The chain's CDR3 is CAWRISGLSMTYGYTF. CDR3 nucleotide sequence: TGTGCCTGGAGGATATCAGGCCTCTCTATGACCTATGGCTACACCTTC.

The V call is TRBV27, the J call TRBJ1-6; tentatively, D is TRBD1 (6 bases). The CDR3 extends over 15 amino acids. V was pared by 4 bases and J by 7 bases, with 14 bases between. Germline values: CDR1 MNHEY, CDR2 SMNVEV (reference sequence). The CDR3: CASSSLPGTNSPLHF. The CDR3 DNA is TGTGCCAGCAGTTCGCTACCGGGGACAAATTCACCCCTCCACTTT.

V gene TRBV4-3 combines with J gene TRBJ2-6; no definite D call. The CDR3 has 14 amino acids. Trimming took off 5 bases at V and 4 bases at J, with 9 bases between the two ends. Germline V lookup: CDR1 LGHNA, CDR2 YSLEER. The CDR3 spells CASSSHSGANVLTF. The CDR3 DNA reads TGCGCCAGCAGCTCCCACTCAGGGGCCAACGTCCTGACTTTC.

This clone occurred a few times. The chain joins TRBV5-6 to TRBJ1-2, with D perhaps TRBD1 (5 bases). The CDR3 has 14 amino acids. Trimming left V 5 bases short and J 8 bases short, with 19 bases between. The germline V gene has CDR1 SGHDT and CDR2 YYEEEE. Here the CDR3 DNA reads TGTGCCAGCAGGAAGGGGAATGAGGGAAACGGCTACACCTTC. This codes for CASRKGNEGNGYTF.

This sequence joins TRBV10-3 and TRBJ2-7; weak D call: TRBD1 (6 bases). Trimming took 2 bases from V and 5 from J, leaving 16 bases between them. In germline, CDR1 is ENHRY, CDR2 SYGVKD. This CDR3 is 15 amino acids long. CDR3 coding DNA: TGTGCCATCAGTGAGGGAAATACAGGGATCCACGAGCAGTACTTC. Translated, it gives CAISEGNTGIHEQYF.

The rearrangement joins TRBV2 to TRBJ2-5; D uncertain. The CDR3 contains 13 residues. Germline assignment: CDR1 SNHLY and CDR2 FYNNEI. V shed 1 base and J shed 4 bases, with 7 bases lying between them. Here the CDR3 reads CASSEGVGETQYF. The CDR3 DNA is TGTGCCAGCAGTGAAGGGGTCGGAGAGACCCAGTACTTC.

The chain is built from TRBV7-2 and TRBJ1-2, with D hard to call. Germline CDR1 reads SGHTA; CDR2 reads FQGNSA. The CDR3 runs to 14 residues. V dropped 0 bases and J dropped 8 bases, with 13 bases sitting between them. In nucleotides, the CDR3 is TGTGCCAGCAGCTTAGCAGGGCAGGTTTGGGGCTACACCTTC. Protein product: CASSLAGQVWGYTF. The variable domain in full, completed from reference TRBV7-2 and TRBJ1-2, reads GAGVSQSPSNKVTEKGKDVELRCDPISGHTALYWYRQSLGQGLEFLIYFQGNSAPDKSGLPSDRFSAERTGGSVSTLTIQRTQQEDSAVYLCASSLAGQVWGYTFGSGTRLTVV.

The rearrangement uses TRBV4-3 and TRBJ2-6; no clear D gene. Germline values: CDR1 LGHNA, CDR2 YSLEER. Deletions cut 0 bases from V and 0 bases from J, with 6 bases between. The CDR3 totals 16 residues. The CDR3 DNA sequence: TGCGCCAGCAGCCAAGAGGTTTCCTCTGGGGCCAACGTCCTGACTTTC. It is translated as CASSQEVSSGANVLTF.

V usage is TRBV4-1 and J usage is TRBJ2-5; the D is unclear. The last part of the DNA fits TRBJ2-7 better; the J call may be wrong. Germline V CDR1 and CDR2: MGHRA, YSYEKL. The CDR3 loop spans 15 amino acids. DNA of the CDR3: TGCGCCAGCAGCCAGGGTTTAGGGCTCTCCTACGAGCAGTACTTC. Protein: CASSQGLGLSYEQYF.

The chain recombines TRBV5-6 with TRBJ2-1, with TRBD2 matching 10 bases. J lost 10 bases, V lost 4 bases, and 2 bases had no gene match. In germline, CDR1 is SGHDT, CDR2 YYEEEE. The CDR3 extends over 12 amino acids. The CDR3 DNA follows: TGTGCCAGCAGCGCTAGCGGGAGCGAGCAGTTCTTC. Amino acids: CASSASGSEQFF.